The present T cell receptor beta chain was sequenced within a study of cytomegalovirus exposure and HLA in healthy donors. The study ran its PCR with 60 Vbeta and 13 Jbeta primers. Assay used: immunoSEQ multiplex PCR; TCRdb lists only in-frame clones, some missing. The sample has about 170,000 clones, more than 70% seen once. Germline CDR1 SNHLY, CDR2 FYNNEI. The CDR3 totals 13 residues. The V gene lost 6 bases and the J gene lost 4 bases, with 12 bases spanning the gap. The sequenced sample was PBMCs. The V gene is TRBV2, the J gene TRBJ1-2; D gene uncertain. This sequence was found in a woman aged 45-65 years in good health and CMV-seropositive. CDR3: CASRSDSLYGYTF. Here the CDR3 DNA reads TGTGCCAGCAGATCGGACTCTCTCTATGGCTACACCTTC.